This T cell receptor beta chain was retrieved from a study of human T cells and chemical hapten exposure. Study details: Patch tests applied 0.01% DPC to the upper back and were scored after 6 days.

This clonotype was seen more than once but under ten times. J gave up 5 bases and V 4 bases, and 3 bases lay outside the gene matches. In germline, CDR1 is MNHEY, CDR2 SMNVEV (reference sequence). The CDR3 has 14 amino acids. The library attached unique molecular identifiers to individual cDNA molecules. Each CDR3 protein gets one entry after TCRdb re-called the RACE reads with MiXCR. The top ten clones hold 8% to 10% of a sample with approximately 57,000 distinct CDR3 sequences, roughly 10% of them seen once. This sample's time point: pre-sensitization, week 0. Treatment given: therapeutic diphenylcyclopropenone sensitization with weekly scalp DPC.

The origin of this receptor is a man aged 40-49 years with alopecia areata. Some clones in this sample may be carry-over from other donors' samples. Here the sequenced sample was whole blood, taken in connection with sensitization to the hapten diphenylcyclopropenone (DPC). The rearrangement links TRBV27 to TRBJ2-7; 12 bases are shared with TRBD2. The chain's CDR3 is CASSSTSGSDEQYF. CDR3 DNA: TGTGCCAGCAGTTCGACTAGCGGGAGCGACGAGCAGTACTTC.